The present entry profiles one T cell receptor (beta chain) with its context. Its specificity is unknown. Given a much more abundant clone one base away, this may be a read error. These data come from a study of breast tumors, draining lymph nodes, adjacent tissues. Axillary draining lymph nodes of breast cancer patients supplied the node samples. V was trimmed by 8 bases and J by 3 bases, leaving 11 bases between them. Germline V gives CDR1 ENHRY, CDR2 SYGVKD. This CDR3 is 12 amino acids long. Study-wide results and caveats: Tumor TCR diversity was below lymph nodes but above nontumor tissue. Tumor and nontumor repertoires were significantly more similar in luminal-like than in basal-like breast cancer.

TCRdb passed the multiplex PCR reads through MiXCR, listing each CDR3 protein once. The sample has more than 250,000 distinct CDR3 sequences; 30% are singletons. V usage is TRBV10-3 and J usage is TRBJ2-7; D gene ambiguous. The sequenced sample was axillary lymph node tissue. The clonotype comes from a female donor with breast cancer. Some clones in this sample may be carry-over from other donors' samples. DNA for the CDR3: TGTGCCATCGGTAGGGCAGACTACGAGCAGTACTTC. Translating gives CAIGRADYEQYF.